These 10 T cell receptor beta chains share one sample of origin, sequenced in a study of a mutant IDH1 vaccine in newly diagnosed glioma. Documented time point: week 35, safety follow-up. Each dose delivered 300 ug of mutant IDH1 20-mer peptide subcutaneously with imiquimod. No antigen has been identified for these receptors. Only in-frame clones appear in the TCRdb table, and some are missing; sequencing was by immunoSEQ multiplex PCR. The sample shows 31,000 or so clones, about four fifths of them seen only once. Sequenced material: PBMCs, taken from a glioma patient whose treatment included an IDH1 peptide vaccine. These receptors all stem from a man under 40 with glioma.

CDR3 region: CAISSTGGFVYGYTF. DNA of the CDR3: TGTGCCATCAGCTCGACAGGGGGCTTCGTCTATGGCTACACCTTC. The chain links TRBV10-3 to TRBJ1-2; 10 nucleotides agree with TRBD1. This CDR3 spans 15 amino acids. J lost 4 bases, V lost 6 bases, and 8 bases had no gene match. CDR1 is ENHRY and CDR2 is SYGVKD in the germline V gene.

The rearrangement uses TRBV5-4 and TRBJ1-2; D perhaps matches TRBD1 (5 bases). V was clipped by 3 bases and J by 0 bases, with 12 bases between them. The CDR3 runs 15 residues. Germline CDR1 SGHNT, CDR2 YYREEE (reference sequence). The CDR3 DNA reads TGTGCCAGCAGCTCGCCAGGGCAACCTAACTATGGCTACACCTTC. It specifies CASSSPGQPNYGYTF.

The chain recombines TRBV7-8 with TRBJ2-1, with D possibly being TRBD2 (6 bases). Trimming removed 5 bases from V and 7 bases from J, with 18 bases in between. Looked up from germline, CDR1 is SGHVS and CDR2 is FQNEAQ. The CDR3 consists of 15 residues. The CDR3 DNA is TGTGCCAGCAGCCGACGTGGCGGGATAGGGAATGAGCAGTTCTTC. Encoded protein: CASSRRGGIGNEQFF.

This chain uses TRBV5-5 with TRBJ2-5; no clear D gene. The CDR3 spans 13 residues. Deletions cut 6 bases from V and 2 bases from J, with 11 bases between. In germline, CDR1 is SGHKS, CDR2 YYEKEE (reference sequence). CDR3 nucleotide sequence: TGTGCCAGCACCCTCGGGTCTCAAGAGACCCAGTACTTC. Its protein is CASTLGSQETQYF.

This clone was counted between two and nine times. The gene calls are TRBV19 and TRBJ1-2, with D perhaps TRBD1 (5 bases). V dropped 11 bases and J dropped 3 bases, with 16 bases sitting between them. This CDR3 has 13 amino acids. The germline gives CDR1 LNHDA, CDR2 SQIVND (reference sequence). DNA for the CDR3: TGTGCCGGAAGTCAGGGAGCGGACTATGGCTACACCTTC. This sequence encodes CAGSQGADYGYTF. The full variable domain, with the rest looked up from reference TRBV19 and TRBJ1-2, is DGGITQSPKYLFRKEGQNVTLSCEQNLNHDAMYWYRQDPGQGLRLIYYSQIVNDFQKGDIAEGYSVSREKKESFPLTVTSAQKNPTAFYLCAGSQGADYGYTFGSGTRLTVV.

The V and J genes are TRBV5-4 and TRBJ1-4, with D tentatively TRBD1 (5 bases). In germline, CDR1 is SGHNT, CDR2 YYREEE (reference sequence). V gave up 3 bases and J gave up 2 bases, with 8 bases separating them. This CDR3 has 14 amino acids. DNA of the CDR3: TGTGCCAGCAGCTCTGGGGGGACTAATGAAAAACTGTTTTTT. Its protein is CASSSGGTNEKLFF.

The gene calls are TRBV5-1 and TRBJ2-3; 7 bases agree with TRBD2. The germline gives CDR1 SGHRS, CDR2 YFSETQ. V lost 3 bases to trimming and J lost 2 bases; unmatched junction nucleotides: 12. This CDR3 spans 17 amino acids. The CDR3 is CASSSGLGAGITDTQYF. The CDR3 DNA is TGCGCCAGCAGCTCGGGCCTCGGAGCGGGAATCACAGATACGCAGTATTTT.

This clone has just a few counts. The J gene is TRBJ2-1, the V gene TRBV6-6; 10 positions agree with TRBD2. In germline, CDR1 is MNHNY, CDR2 SVGAGI (reference sequence). V lost 8 bases to trimming and J lost 9 bases; unmatched junction nucleotides: 16. This CDR3 comprises 16 residues. The CDR3 coding sequence is TGTGCCAGCTTTTCTTCTTTCCCTAGCGGGAGCAGTGAGCAGTTCTTC. It yields the protein CASFSSFPSGSSEQFF.

This chain uses TRBV18 with TRBJ2-1, with 7 bases matching TRBD1. The CDR3 spans 15 residues. V shed 2 bases, J shed 4 bases, and the junction held 5 bases outside the gene matches. CDR1 is KGHSH, CDR2 LQKENI, per germline. The CDR3 nucleotides are TGTGCCAGCTCACCAGAGGGGGCTTCGTACAATGAGCAGTTCTTC. Encoded protein: CASSPEGASYNEQFF.

The chain is built from TRBV7-2 and TRBJ2-1, with TRBD1 as a possible D gene (5 bases). Germline V gene data show CDR1 as SGHTA and CDR2 as FQGNSA. The CDR3 loop spans 14 amino acids. The V end lost 4 bases, the J end lost 4 bases, and 11 bases lay between the germline ends. The CDR3 reads CASSYATVYNEQFF. The CDR3, as DNA: TGTGCCAGCAGCTACGCGACAGTTTACAATGAGCAGTTCTTC.